A single sample gave rise to the 2 T cell receptor beta chains below, sequenced in a study of naive and memory T cell subsets. The beta constant-region primer was an equimolar mix of two oligonucleotides covering TRBC1 and TRBC2. Ligated cDNA was amplified by four rounds of PCR with nested alpha and beta constant-region primers and SP2. TCRdb recomputed calls from the UMI-ligation and nested PCR reads with MiXCR, one row per CDR3 protein. The sample carries approximately 100,000 distinct CDR3 sequences, roughly 15% recorded once. Findings and limits, study-wide: A few larger clonotypes appeared in naive repertoires, especially CD8, possibly memory cells re-expressing CD45RA.

Their target antigens are unknown. Sequencing was performed on naive CD8+ T cells from blood. These TCRs come from a human donor in good health.

As concerns this clonotype: Sequence at one end of the junction differs from germline and may be a read error. The V and J genes are TRBV28 and TRBJ2-5, with 9 bases fitting TRBD1. The CDR3 is 11 amino acids. Germline values: CDR1 MDHEN, CDR2 SYDVKM. CDR3 sequence: CASSWGQGWNF. The DNA of the CDR3 is TGTGCCAGCAGTTGGGGACAGGGATGGAACTTC.

This clonotype was found a few times. Here the CDR3 reads CASSARQGRSYNEQFF. CDR3 coding DNA: TGTGCCAGCAGCGCCAGACAGGGCCGGTCCTACAATGAGCAGTTCTTC. The rearrangement links TRBV9 to TRBJ2-1, with 7 nucleotides matching TRBD1. The CDR3 is 16 amino acids. CDR1 SGDLS and CDR2 YYNGEE come from the germline V gene. V lost 3 bases to trimming and J lost 1 base; unmatched junction nucleotides: 7. The full variable domain, with the rest looked up from reference TRBV9 and TRBJ2-1, is DSGVTQTPKHLITATGQRVTLRCSPRSGDLSVYWYQQSLDQGLQFLIQYYNGEERAKGNILERFSAQQFPDLHSELNLSSLELGDSALYFCASSARQGRSYNEQFFGPGTRLTVL.